The following is a T cell receptor (beta chain) sequence with its context. What it binds is not known. Clones were read by immunoSEQ multiplex PCR, and TCRdb kept only the in-frame ones, dropping some. Of tens of thousands of clones detected, about 86% appear once; the ten largest clones hold 15% to 20%. The data are from a study of T cells in localized non-small cell lung cancer. General study findings and limits: For the top 100 tumor clones, a median roughly 55 also appeared in adjacent lung. A single tumor region was sequenced, leaving heterogeneity possible. Those with higher blood T cell density had longer overall survival.

The germline gives CDR1 SGDLS, CDR2 YYNGEE. Between the trimmed V and J ends, which lost 0 bases and 0 bases, there was a span of 12 bases. The CDR3 is 16 amino acids. The sample consisted of peripheral blood mononuclear cells, taken before any cancer treatment. The source is a man aged 40-75 years with stage III lung adenocarcinoma. This chain links TRBV9 with TRBJ1-1, with D possibly matching TRBD1 (6 bases). CDR3 DNA: TGTGCCAGCAGCGTAGCTGGAGGGGGGATGAACACTGAAGCTTTCTTT. This encodes CASSVAGGGMNTEAFF.